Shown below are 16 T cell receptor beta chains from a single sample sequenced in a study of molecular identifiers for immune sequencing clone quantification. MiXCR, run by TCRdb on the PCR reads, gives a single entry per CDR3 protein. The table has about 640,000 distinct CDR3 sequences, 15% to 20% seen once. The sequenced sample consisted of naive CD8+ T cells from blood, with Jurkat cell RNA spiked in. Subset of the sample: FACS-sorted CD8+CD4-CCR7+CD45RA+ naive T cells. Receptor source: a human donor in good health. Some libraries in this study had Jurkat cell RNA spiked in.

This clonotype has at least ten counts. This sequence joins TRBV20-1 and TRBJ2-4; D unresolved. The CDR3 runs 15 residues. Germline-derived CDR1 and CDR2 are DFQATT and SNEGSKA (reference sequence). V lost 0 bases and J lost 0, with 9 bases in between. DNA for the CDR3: TGCAGTGCTAGAGAGACACAACTAGCCAAAAACATTCAGTACTTC. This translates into CSARETQLAKNIQYF.

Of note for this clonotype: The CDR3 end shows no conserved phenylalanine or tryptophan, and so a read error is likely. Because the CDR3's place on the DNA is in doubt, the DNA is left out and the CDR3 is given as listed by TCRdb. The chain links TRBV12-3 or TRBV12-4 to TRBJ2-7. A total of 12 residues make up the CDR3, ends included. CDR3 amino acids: CASSLGRGYEQY.

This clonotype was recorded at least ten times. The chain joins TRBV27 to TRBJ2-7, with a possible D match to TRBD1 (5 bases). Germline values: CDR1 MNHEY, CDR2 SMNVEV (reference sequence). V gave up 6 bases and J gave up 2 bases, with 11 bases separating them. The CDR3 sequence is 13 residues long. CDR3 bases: TGTGCCAGCAGCGTGGTAGGGGCCTACGAGCAGTACTTC. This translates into CASSVVGAYEQYF.

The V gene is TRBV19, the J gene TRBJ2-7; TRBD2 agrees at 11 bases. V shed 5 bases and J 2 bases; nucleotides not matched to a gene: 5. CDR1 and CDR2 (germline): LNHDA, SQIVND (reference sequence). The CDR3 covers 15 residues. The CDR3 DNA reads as TGTGCCAGTAGTCAACTAGCGGGAGACCCCTACGAGCAGTACTTC. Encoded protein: CASSQLAGDPYEQYF.

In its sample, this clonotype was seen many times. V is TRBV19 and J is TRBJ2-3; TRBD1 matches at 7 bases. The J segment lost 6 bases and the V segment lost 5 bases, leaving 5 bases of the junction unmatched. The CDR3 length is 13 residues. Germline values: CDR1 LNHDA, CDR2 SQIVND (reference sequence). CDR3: CASSEGAKDTQYF. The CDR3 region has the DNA TGTGCCAGTAGTGAGGGGGCGAAGGATACGCAGTATTTT. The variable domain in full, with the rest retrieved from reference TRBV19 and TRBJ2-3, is DGGITQSPKYLFRKEGQNVTLSCEQNLNHDAMYWYRQDPGQGLRLIYYSQIVNDFQKGDIAEGYSVSREKKESFPLTVTSAQKNPTAFYLCASSEGAKDTQYFGPGTRLTVL.

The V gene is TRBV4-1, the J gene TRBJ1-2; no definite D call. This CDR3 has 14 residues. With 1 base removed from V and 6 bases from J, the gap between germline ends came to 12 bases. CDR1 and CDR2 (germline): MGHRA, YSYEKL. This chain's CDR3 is CASSQVRRSDGYTF. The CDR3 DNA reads TGCGCCAGCAGCCAAGTTCGACGTTCCGATGGCTACACCTTC.

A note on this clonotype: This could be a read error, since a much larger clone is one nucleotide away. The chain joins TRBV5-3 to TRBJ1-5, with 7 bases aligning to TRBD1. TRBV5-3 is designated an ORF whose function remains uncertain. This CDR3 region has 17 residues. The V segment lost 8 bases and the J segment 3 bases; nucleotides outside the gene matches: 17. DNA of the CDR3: TGTGCCAGCAGCCCGGGACAGAGATGGGTGCCCAATCAGCCCCAGCATTTT. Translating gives CASSPGQRWVPNQPQHF.

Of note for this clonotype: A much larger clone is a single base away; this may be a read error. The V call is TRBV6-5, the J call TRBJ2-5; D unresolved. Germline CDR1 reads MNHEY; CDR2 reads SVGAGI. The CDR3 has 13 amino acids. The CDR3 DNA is TGTGCCAGCAGGAGGTTTAAGAAAGAGGCCCAGTACTTC. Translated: CASRRFKKEAQYF.

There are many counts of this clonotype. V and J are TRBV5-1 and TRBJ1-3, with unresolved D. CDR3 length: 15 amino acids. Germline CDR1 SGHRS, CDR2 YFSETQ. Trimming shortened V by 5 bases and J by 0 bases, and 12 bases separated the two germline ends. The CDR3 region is CASRLDGTSGNTIYF. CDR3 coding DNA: TGCGCCAGCAGACTCGATGGAACCTCTGGAAACACCATATATTTT.

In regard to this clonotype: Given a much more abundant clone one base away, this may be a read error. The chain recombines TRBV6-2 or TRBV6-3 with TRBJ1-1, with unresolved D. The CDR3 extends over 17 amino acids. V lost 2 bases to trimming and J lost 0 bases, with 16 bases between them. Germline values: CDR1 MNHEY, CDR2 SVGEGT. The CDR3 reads CASSYPRLGAMNTEAFF. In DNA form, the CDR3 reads TGTGCCAGCAGTTACCCGAGATTGGGAGCAATGAACACTGAAGCTTTCTTT.

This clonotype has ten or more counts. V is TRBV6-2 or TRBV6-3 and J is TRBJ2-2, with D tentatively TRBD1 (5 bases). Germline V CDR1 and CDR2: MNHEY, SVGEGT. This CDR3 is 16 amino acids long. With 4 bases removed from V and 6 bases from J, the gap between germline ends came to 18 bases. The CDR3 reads CASSSLQENLAGELFF. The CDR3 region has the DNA TGTGCCAGCAGTTCTCTACAGGAGAATCTGGCCGGGGAGCTGTTTTTT.

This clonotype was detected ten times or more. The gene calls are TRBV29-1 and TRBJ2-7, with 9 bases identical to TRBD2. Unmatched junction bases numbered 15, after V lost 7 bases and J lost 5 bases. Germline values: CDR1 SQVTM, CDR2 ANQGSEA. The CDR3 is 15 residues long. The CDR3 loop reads CSATTPGLAPDEQYF. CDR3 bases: TGCAGCGCGACAACGCCGGGACTAGCTCCCGACGAGCAGTACTTC.

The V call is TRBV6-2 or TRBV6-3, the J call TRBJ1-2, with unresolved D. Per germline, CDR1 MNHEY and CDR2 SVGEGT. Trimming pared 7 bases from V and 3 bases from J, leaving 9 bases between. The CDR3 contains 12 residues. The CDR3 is CASTLGDYGYTF. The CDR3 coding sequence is TGTGCCAGCACATTGGGCGACTATGGCTACACCTTC.

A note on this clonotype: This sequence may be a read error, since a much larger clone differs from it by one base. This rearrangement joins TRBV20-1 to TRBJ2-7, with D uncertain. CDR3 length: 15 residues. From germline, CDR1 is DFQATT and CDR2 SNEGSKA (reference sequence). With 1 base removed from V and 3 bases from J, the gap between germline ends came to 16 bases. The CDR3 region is CSARGKQAGIYEQYF. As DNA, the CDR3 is TGCAGTGCTAGAGGTAAGCAGGCAGGCATCTACGAGCAGTACTTC.

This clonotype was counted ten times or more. The CDR3 region is CASSLKTGTFNEQFF. The CDR3 nucleotides are TGCGCCAGCAGCTTGAAAACCGGGACCTTCAATGAGCAGTTCTTC. J is TRBJ2-1 and V is TRBV5-1; either TRBD1 or TRBD2 may supply D (5 bases each). The germline V gene has CDR1 SGHRS and CDR2 YFSETQ. CDR3 length equals 15 residues. V was shortened by 1 base and J by 6 bases, with 14 bases between the two germline ends.

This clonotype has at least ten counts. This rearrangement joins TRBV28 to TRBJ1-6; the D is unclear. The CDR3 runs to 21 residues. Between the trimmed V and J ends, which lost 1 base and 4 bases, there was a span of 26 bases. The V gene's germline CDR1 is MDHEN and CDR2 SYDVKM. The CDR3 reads CASSLYFFGGSGGEYNSPLHF. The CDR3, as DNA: TGTGCCAGCAGTTTATATTTTTTCGGAGGGTCAGGAGGAGAGTATAATTCACCCCTCCACTTT. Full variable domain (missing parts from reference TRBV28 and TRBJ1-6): DVKVTQSSRYLVKRTGEKVFLECVQDMDHENMFWYRQDPGLGLRLIYFSYDVKMKEKGDIPEGYSVSREKKERFSLILESASTNQTSMYLCASSLYFFGGSGGEYNSPLHFGNGTRLTVT.